The rows below give T cell receptor beta chains drawn from one sample of a study of blood T cells in healthy people across ages. MiXCR, run by TCRdb on the 5' RACE reads, gives a single entry per CDR3 protein. The sample consists of some 640,000 distinct CDR3 sequences, about 28% of them appearing once. What was sequenced was blood. The receptors were sampled from a woman of 80 years or more in good health. Both conserved end residues are part of each CDR3. Each record gives: D gene, clone size, V gene, J gene, CDR3 DNA, CDR3 protein. A D gene is named only where the DNA matches it firmly. Not every row has a clone size; where given, it reads once, few, many or a size class.

>TRBD1|many|TRBV6-1|TRBJ1-2
TGTGCCAGCAGGGAAGTTTTGGACAGGGAGCGTGGCTACACCTTC
CASREVLDRERGYTF
>TRBD2|-|TRBV29-1|TRBJ2-5
TGCAGCGTTGAAGATCTCAGCGGGGAGGGTTACCAAGAGACCCAGTACTTC
CSVEDLSGEGYQETQYF
>-|few|TRBV25-1|TRBJ1-3
TGTGTCAGCAGTGAATGGGGAACAGGGTCTGGAAACACCATATATTTT
CVSSEWGTGSGNTIYF
>-|-|TRBV6-5|TRBJ2-3
TGTGCTAGCAGTTCAGGCGGTGTGGCGCAGTATTTT
CASSSGGVAQYF
>-|many|TRBV25-1|TRBJ2-5
TGTGCCAGCAGTGAAGAAGGTTTGGGCGAGACCCAGTACTTC
CASSEEGLGETQYF
>-|many|TRBV9|TRBJ2-1
TGTGCCAGCAGCCCCAGACCAGGGGCCTACAATGAGCAGTTCTTC
CASSPRPGAYNEQFF
>TRBD1|-|TRBV28|TRBJ1-5
TGTGCCAGCAGCTCCCCGGGACAGGGGGCGAGTCAGCCCCAGCATTTT
CASSSPGQGASQPQHF
>TRBD1|-|TRBV5-4|TRBJ1-6
TGTGCCAGCAGCTCCTCCGGGACAGGGAGCAATTCACCCCTCCACTTT
CASSSSGTGSNSPLHF
>TRBD1|many|TRBV6-2/TRBV6-3|TRBJ2-1
TGTGCCAGCAGTTACCCACCGGGACAGGGTTACCATGAGCAGTTCTTC
CASSYPPGQGYHEQFF
>TRBD1|-|TRBV2|TRBJ1-2
TGTGCCAGCAGGAGGGGGACAGGGGGCTACACCTTC
CASRRGTGGYTF
>-|-|TRBV5-5|TRBJ2-2
TGTGCCAGCGAGTCGACAGGGAACACCGGGGAGCTGTTTTTT
CASESTGNTGELFF
>-|-|TRBV7-2|TRBJ1-4
TGTGCCAGCAGCAAGACGGGACAACCTAATGAAAAACTGTTTTTT
CASSKTGQPNEKLFF
>TRBD1|many|TRBV9|TRBJ1-2
TGTGCCAGCAGCGTAGTAACAGGGGTAGGCTACACCTTC
CASSVVTGVGYTF
>-|many|TRBV6-2/TRBV6-3|TRBJ1-1
TGTGCCAGCACCAACAAACTGGGCTACAACACTGAAGCTTTCTTT
CASTNKLGYNTEAFF
>-|many|TRBV9|TRBJ2-5
TGTGCCAGCAGCGTAGGGGTGGTCGGGGAGACCCAGTACTTC
CASSVGVVGETQYF
>TRBD2|once|TRBV12-3/TRBV12-4|TRBJ2-3
TGTGCCAGCAATACCGGCGGGAGGGTGAGCGCAGATGCGCAGTATTTT
CASNTGGRVSADAQYF
>-|-|TRBV4-1|TRBJ2-6
TGCGCCAGCAGCCATGAATACAGGGCGTTGGGGGCCAACGTCCTGACTTTC
CASSHEYRALGANVLTF
>-|-|TRBV20-1|TRBJ1-1
TGCAGTGCCCCGGGACAAACCATGAACACTGAAGCTTTCTTT
CSAPGQTMNTEAFF
>TRBD1|many|TRBV20-1|TRBJ1-6
TGCAGTGCTAGATCTGACAGGGAGAATTCACCCCTCCACTTT
CSARSDRENSPLHF
>-|many|TRBV7-9|TRBJ1-2
TGTGCCAGCAGCTTAGCGATGTCAGCGAACTATGGCTACACCTTC
CASSLAMSANYGYTF
>-|-|TRBV4-3|TRBJ1-2
TGCGCCAGCAGCCAAGAAGCGGGACGATCCCCGGGTTATGGCTACACCTTC
CASSQEAGRSPGYGYTF
>-|-|TRBV6-6|TRBJ1-2
TGTGCCAGCAGCCACAGCGAGATCCTCTATGGCTACACCTTC
CASSHSEILYGYTF
>TRBD1|once|TRBV4-2|TRBJ1-1
TGTGCCAGCAGCCAACACTGGGGACTGACAGGGATTGACACTGAAGCTTTCTTT
CASSQHWGLTGIDTEAFF
>TRBD2|many|TRBV7-2|TRBJ2-7
TGTGCCAGCAGCTTAGACGGGGGGGGACTGGGGCAGTACTTC
CASSLDGGGLGQYF
>TRBD1|-|TRBV5-1|TRBJ2-2
TGCGCCAGCAGTTCACAGGGGGTGAACACCGGGGAGCTGTTTTTT
CASSSQGVNTGELFF
>-|-|TRBV16|TRBJ1-4
TGTGCCAGCAGCCAATCGGGGACTCCGGGTGAAAAACTGTTTTTT
CASSQSGTPGEKLFF
>-|many|TRBV2|TRBJ2-1
TGTGCCAGCAGTAATGGGGTAATCAATGAGCAGTTCTTC
CASSNGVINEQFF
>-|few|TRBV6-6|TRBJ1-2
TGTGCCAGCACCCAGAAGGGGCTGAACTATGGCTACACCTTC
CASTQKGLNYGYTF
>-|-|TRBV28|TRBJ1-2
TGTGCCATCAGTTTAGGAGGGGACTATGGCTACACCTTC
CAISLGGDYGYTF